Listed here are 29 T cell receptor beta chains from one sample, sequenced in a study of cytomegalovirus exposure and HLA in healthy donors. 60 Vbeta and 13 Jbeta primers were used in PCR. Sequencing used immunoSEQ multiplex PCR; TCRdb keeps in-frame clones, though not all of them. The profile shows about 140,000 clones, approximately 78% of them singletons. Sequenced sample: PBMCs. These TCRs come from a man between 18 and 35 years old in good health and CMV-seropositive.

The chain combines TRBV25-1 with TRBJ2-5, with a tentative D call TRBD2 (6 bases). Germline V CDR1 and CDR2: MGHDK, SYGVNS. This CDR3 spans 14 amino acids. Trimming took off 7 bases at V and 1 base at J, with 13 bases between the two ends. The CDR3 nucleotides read TGTGCCAGCACTCGTAGCGGAAGCCAAGAGACCCAGTACTTC. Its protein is CASTRSGSQETQYF. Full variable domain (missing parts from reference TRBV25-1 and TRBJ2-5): EADIYQTPRYLVIGTGKKITLECSQTMGHDKMYWYQQDPGMELHLIHYSYGVNSTEKGDLSSESTVSRIRTEHFPLTLESARPSHTSQYLCASTRSGSQETQYFGPGTRLLVL.

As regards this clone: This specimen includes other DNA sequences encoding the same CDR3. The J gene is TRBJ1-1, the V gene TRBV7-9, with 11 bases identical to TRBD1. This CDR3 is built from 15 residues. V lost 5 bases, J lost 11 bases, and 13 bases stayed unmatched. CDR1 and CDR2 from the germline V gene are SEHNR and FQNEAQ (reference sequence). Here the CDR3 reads CASSPDRDRGSGAFF. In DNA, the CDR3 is TGTGCCAGCAGCCCTGACCGGGACAGGGGGTCTGGGGCTTTCTTT.

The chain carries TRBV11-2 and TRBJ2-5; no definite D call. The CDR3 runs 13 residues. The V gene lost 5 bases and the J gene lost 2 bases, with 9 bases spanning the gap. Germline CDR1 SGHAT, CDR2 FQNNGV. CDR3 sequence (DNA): TGTGCCAGCAGCCCATACAATCAAGAGACCCAGTACTTC. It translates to CASSPYNQETQYF.

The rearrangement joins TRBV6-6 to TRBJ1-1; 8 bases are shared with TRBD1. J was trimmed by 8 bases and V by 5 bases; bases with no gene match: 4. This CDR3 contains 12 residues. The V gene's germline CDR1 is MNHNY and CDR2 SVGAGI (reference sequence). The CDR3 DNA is TGTGCCAGCAGTCCGACAGGGGAGGAAGCTTTCTTT. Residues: CASSPTGEEAFF.

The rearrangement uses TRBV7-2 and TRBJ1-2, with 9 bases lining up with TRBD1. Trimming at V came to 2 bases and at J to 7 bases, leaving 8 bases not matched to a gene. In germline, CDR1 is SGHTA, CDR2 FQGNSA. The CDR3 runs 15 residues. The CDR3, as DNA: TGTGCCAGCAGCTTAACCCGGGACAGGGTTGTTGGCTACACCTTC. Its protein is CASSLTRDRVVGYTF.

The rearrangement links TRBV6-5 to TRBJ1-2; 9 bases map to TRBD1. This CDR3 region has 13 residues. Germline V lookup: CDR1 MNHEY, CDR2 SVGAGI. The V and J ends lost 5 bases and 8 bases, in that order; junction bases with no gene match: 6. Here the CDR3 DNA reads TGTGCCAGCAGTAGGGGACAGGGACGCGGCTACACCTTC. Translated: CASSRGQGRGYTF.

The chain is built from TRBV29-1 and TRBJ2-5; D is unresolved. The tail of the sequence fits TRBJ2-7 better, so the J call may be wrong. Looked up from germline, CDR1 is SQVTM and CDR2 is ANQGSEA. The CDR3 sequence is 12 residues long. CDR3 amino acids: CSVRRGSYEQYF. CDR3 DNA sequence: TGCAGCGTTCGGCGCGGATCCTACGAGCAGTACTTC.

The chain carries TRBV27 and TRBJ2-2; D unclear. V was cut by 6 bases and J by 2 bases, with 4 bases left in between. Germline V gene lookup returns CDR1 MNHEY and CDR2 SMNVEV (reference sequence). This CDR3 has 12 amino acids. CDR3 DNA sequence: TGTGCCAGCAGCTTCAACACCGGGGAGCTGTTTTTT. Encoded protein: CASSFNTGELFF.

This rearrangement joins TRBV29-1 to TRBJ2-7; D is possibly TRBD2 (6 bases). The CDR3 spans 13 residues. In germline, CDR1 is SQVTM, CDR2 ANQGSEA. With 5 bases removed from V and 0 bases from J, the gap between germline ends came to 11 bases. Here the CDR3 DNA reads TGCAGCGTTAAGGAGGGGCGCTCCTACGAGCAGTACTTC. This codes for CSVKEGRSYEQYF.

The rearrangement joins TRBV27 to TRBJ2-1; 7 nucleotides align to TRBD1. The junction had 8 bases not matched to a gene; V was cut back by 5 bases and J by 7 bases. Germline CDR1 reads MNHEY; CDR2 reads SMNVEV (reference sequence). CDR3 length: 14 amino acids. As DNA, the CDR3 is TGTGCCAGCAGTCTAGGGACAGCGCGAAATGAGCAGTTCTTC. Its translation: CASSLGTARNEQFF.

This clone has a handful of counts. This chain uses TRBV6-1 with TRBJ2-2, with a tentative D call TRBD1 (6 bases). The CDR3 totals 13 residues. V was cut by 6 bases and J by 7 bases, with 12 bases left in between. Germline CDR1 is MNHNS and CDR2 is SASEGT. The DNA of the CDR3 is TGTGCCAGCAGGCAGGGGCCGGGCGGGGAGCTGTTTTTT. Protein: CASRQGPGGELFF.

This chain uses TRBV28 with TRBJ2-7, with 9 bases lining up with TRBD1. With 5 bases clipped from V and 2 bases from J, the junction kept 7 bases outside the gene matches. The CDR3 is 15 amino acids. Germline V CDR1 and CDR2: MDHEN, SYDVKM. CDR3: CASSLSWTGAYEQYF. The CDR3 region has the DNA TGTGCCAGCAGTCTCTCCTGGACAGGGGCCTACGAGCAGTACTTC.

The CDR3 region is CASSLILTGQAEAFF. CDR3 DNA: TGTGCCAGCTCACTAATCTTGACAGGGCAGGCTGAAGCTTTCTTT. V usage is TRBV18 and J usage is TRBJ1-1; 7 bases fit TRBD1. The CDR3 has 15 residues. CDR1 is KGHSH and CDR2 is LQKENI in the germline V gene. Trimming took 4 bases from V and 6 from J; bases not matched to a gene: 11.

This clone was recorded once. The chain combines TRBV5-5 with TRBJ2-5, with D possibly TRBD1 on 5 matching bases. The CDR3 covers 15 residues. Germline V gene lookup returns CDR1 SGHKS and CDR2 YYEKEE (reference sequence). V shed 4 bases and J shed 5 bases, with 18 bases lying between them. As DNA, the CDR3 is TGTGCCAGCAGCCCCTCCCCTGGGGCAGGGGAGACCCAGTACTTC. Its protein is CASSPSPGAGETQYF.

CDR3 sequence reads: CASGLISGGSRNEQFF. For the CDR3, the DNA is TGTGCCAGCGGGCTTATATCAGGGGGAAGTAGGAATGAGCAGTTCTTC. The chain carries TRBV2 and TRBJ2-1; 7 positions match TRBD1. CDR1 and CDR2 from the germline V gene are SNHLY and FYNNEI. The trim removed 8 bases at V and 7 bases at J, leaving 17 bases unmatched. The CDR3 runs to 16 residues.

CDR3 sequence reads: CASSSPGTGSDNEQFF. CDR3 sequence (DNA): TGTGCCAGCAGTTCCCCCGGGACAGGTTCCGACAATGAGCAGTTCTTC. V and J are TRBV6-5 and TRBJ2-1; 8 nucleotides align to TRBD1. The ends lost 4 bases at V and 5 bases at J; junction bases unmatched: 10. CDR1 and CDR2 (germline): MNHEY, SVGAGI. The CDR3 length is 16 residues.

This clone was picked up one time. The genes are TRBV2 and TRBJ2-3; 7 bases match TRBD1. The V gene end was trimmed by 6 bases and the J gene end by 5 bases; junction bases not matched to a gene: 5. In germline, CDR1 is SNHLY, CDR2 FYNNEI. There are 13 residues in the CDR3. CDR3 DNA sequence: TGTGCCAGCAGGTCCGACAGGGAAGATACGCAGTATTTT. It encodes CASRSDREDTQYF.

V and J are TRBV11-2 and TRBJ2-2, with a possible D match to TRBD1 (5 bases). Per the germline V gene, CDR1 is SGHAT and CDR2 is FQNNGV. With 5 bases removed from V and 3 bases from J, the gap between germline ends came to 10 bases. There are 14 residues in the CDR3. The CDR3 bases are TGTGCCAGCAGCCATCGACAGTACACCGGGGAGCTGTTTTTT. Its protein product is CASSHRQYTGELFF.

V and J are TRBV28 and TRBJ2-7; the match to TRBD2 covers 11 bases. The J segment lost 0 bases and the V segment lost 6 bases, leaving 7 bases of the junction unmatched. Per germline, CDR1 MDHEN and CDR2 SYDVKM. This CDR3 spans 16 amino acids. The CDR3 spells CASSLSSGRFSYEQYF. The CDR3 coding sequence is TGTGCCAGCAGCCTCTCTAGCGGGAGGTTCTCCTACGAGCAGTACTTC. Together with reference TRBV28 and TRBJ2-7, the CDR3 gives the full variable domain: DVKVTQSSRYLVKRTGEKVFLECVQDMDHENMFWYRQDPGLGLRLIYFSYDVKMKEKGDIPEGYSVSREKKERFSLILESASTNQTSMYLCASSLSSGRFSYEQYFGPGTRLTVT.

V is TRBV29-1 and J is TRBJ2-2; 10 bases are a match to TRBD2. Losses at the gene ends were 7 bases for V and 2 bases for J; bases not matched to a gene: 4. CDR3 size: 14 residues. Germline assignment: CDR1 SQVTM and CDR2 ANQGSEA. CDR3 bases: TGCAGCGCCCGGACTAGCGGTAACACCGGGGAGCTGTTTTTT. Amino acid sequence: CSARTSGNTGELFF.

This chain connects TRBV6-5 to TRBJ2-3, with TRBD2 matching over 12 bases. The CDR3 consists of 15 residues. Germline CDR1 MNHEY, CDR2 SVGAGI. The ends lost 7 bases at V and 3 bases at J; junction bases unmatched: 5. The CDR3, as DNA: TGTGCCAGCACCCTGACTAGCGGGAGAACAGATACGCAGTATTTT. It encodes CASTLTSGRTDTQYF.

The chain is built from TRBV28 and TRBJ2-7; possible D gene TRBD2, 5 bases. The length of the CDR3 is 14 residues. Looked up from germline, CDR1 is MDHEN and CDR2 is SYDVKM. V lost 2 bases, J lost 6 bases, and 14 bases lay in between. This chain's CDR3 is CASSLTASRGEQYF. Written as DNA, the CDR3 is TGTGCCAGCAGTTTAACCGCGTCCCGGGGCGAGCAGTACTTC.

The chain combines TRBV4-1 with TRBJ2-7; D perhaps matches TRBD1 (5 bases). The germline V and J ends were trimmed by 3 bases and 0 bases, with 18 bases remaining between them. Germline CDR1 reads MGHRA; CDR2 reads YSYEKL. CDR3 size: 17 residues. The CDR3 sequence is CASSHWPRQINSYEQYF. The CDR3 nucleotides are TGCGCCAGCAGCCATTGGCCTCGACAGATCAACTCCTACGAGCAGTACTTC.

CDR3 nucleotide sequence: TGTGCCAGTAGTTTGGAGGGTAGGGGCACAGATACGCAGTATTTT. Translated, it gives CASSLEGRGTDTQYF. V and J are TRBV19 and TRBJ2-3, with a tentative D call TRBD2 (6 bases). The length of the CDR3 is 15 residues. CDR1 LNHDA and CDR2 SQIVND come from the germline V gene (reference sequence). V lost 5 bases and J 1 base, leaving 13 bases between the germline ends.

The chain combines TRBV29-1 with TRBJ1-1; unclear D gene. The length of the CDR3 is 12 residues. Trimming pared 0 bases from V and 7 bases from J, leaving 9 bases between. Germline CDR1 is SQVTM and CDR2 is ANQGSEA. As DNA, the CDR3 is TGCAGCGTTGAAGACGCGTTTGGTGAAGCTTTCTTT. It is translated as CSVEDAFGEAFF.

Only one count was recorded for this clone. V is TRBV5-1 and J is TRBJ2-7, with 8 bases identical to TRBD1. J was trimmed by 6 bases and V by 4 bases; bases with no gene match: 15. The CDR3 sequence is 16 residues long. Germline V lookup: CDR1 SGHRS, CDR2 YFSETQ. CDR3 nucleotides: TGCGCCAGCAGCCTACGAACAGGGGGTCCTGACGGCGAGCAGTACTTC. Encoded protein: CASSLRTGGPDGEQYF.

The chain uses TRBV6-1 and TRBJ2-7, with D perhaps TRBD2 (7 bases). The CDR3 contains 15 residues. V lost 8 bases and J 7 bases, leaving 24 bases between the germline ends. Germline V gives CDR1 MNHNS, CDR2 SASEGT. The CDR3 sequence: CASLKGGDRLSEQYF. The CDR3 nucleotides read TGTGCCAGCCTGAAAGGGGGGGACCGCCTTAGTGAGCAGTACTTC.

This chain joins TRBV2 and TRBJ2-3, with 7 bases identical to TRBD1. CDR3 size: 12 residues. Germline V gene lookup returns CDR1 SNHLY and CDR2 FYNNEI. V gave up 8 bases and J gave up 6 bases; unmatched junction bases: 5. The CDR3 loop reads CASAQGGDTQYF. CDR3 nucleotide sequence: TGTGCCAGCGCACAAGGGGGCGATACGCAGTATTTT.

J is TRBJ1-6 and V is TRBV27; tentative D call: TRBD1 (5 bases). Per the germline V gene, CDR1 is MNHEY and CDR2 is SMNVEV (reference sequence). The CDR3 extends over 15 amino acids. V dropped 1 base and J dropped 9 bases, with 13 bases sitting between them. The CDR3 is CASSLWGRAGSPLHF. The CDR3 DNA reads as TGTGCCAGCAGTTTATGGGGGAGGGCAGGTTCACCCCTCCACTTT.